This TCR beta chain was found in a study of blood T cells in healthy people across ages. Study-wide results and caveats: Comparison with aged donors showed that long-lived donors had more naive CD4+ cells and higher diversity. A roughly linear fall in TCR beta diversity per million T cells was seen with increasing age.

Points on this clonotype: Its antigen is unidentified.

Next came a second PCR, run for about 6 to 12 cycles, which used a sample-barcoded 5' primer along with a J-beta primer mix. TCRdb processed the 5' RACE reads anew with MiXCR; each CDR3 protein has one entry. The sample lists roughly 1.9 million distinct CDR3 sequences, roughly two fifths occurring once. This sequence originates from a human donor in good health. The sample comprised blood.

CDR3 region: CASSPGQEGNTEAFF. CDR3 nucleotide sequence: TGCGCCAGCAGCCCGGGACAGGAGGGGAACACTGAAGCTTTCTTT. The J gene is TRBJ1-1, the V gene TRBV5-1; 8 positions agree with TRBD1. The junction had 6 bases not matched to a gene; V was cut back by 4 bases and J by 1 base. The CDR3 has 15 residues. The germline CDR1 and CDR2 sequences are SGHRS and YFSETQ.